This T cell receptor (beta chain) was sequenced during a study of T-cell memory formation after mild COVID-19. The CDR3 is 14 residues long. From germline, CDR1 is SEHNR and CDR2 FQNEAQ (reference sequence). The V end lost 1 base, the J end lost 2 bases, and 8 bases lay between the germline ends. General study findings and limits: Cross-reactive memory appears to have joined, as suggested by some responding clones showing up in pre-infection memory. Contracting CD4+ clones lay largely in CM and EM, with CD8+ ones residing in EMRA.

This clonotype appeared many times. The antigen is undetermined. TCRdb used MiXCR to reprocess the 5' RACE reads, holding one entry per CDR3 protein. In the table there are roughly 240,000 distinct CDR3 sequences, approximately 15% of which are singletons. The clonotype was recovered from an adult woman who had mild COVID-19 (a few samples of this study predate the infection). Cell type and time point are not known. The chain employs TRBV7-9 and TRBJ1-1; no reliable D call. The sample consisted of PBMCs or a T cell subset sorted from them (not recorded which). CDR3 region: CASSLDNSNTEAFF. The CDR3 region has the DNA TGTGCCAGCAGCTTAGATAACAGTAACACTGAAGCTTTCTTT.